This TCR beta chain was identified during a study of cytomegalovirus exposure and HLA in healthy donors. The study, taken as a whole, reports: Reports described diagnosis of cytomegalovirus status by the classifier as highly specific and sensitive. Most TCR sequences were seen very rarely across donors, but some public TCRs occurred in many. The listing of approximately 160 TCR beta chains classed them as cytomegalovirus-associated.

Notes on this clone: Its antigen is unidentified.

CDR3 length equals 15 residues. V lost 5 bases, J lost 10 bases, and 21 bases lay in between. CDR1 and CDR2 (germline): SGHTA, FQGTGA. Assay used: immunoSEQ multiplex PCR; TCRdb lists only in-frame clones, some missing. Of roughly 200,000 clones listed, 86% are singletons. The chain couples TRBV7-3 to TRBJ2-1; perhaps D is TRBD1 or TRBD2 (5 bases each). Sequenced material: PBMCs. The sequence was obtained from a man aged 25 to 45 in good health and CMV-seropositive. CDR3 loop: CASSPRRVGVEEQFF. As DNA, the CDR3 is TGTGCCAGCAGCCCCCGGCGGGTGGGGGTCGAGGAGCAGTTCTTC.